This T cell receptor (beta chain) appears in the sequencing data of a study of Graves' ophthalmopathy and Graves' hyperthyroidism. Researchers took RNA transcripts and amplified TCR beta CDR3 regions from them. A first-round RT-PCR used HTBI primers, followed by a second-round multiplex PCR. TCRdb reprocessed the multiplex PCR reads with MiXCR, giving one entry per CDR3 protein. The data hold roughly 1.1 million distinct CDR3 sequences, with about 36% observed a single time. Germline CDR1 reads ENHRY; CDR2 reads SYGVKD. The CDR3 runs to 15 residues. V was clipped by 6 bases and J by 2 bases; unmatched bases: 8.

The sequence was collected from an adult man with Graves' hyperthyroidism. Input material: peripheral blood or thyroid tissue (not recorded which). The rearrangement joins TRBV10-3 to TRBJ2-7; 9 positions match TRBD2. The CDR3: CAIRAGAGGPYEQYF. The DNA for the CDR3 is TGTGCCATCAGGGCGGGGGCGGGAGGGCCCTACGAGCAGTACTTC.